The 5 T cell receptor beta chains in this list originate from one sample, sequenced in a study of T-cell memory formation after mild COVID-19. Using its own MiXCR run on the 5' RACE reads, TCRdb lists one record per CDR3 protein. The table lists under 400,000 distinct CDR3 sequences, roughly 21% of them singletons. Sample: PBMCs or a T cell subset sorted from them (not recorded which). These receptors originate from an adult woman who had mild COVID-19 (a few samples of this study predate the infection). Cell type and time point are not known.

CDR3: CSVYLLISYNEQFF. The CDR3 bases are TGCAGCGTTTATCTTTTGATCTCCTACAATGAGCAGTTCTTC. The rearrangement uses TRBV29-1 and TRBJ2-1; D is undetermined. CDR1 is SQVTM and CDR2 is ANQGSEA in the germline V gene. The V gene lost 5 bases and the J gene lost 0 bases, with 11 bases spanning the gap. The CDR3 length is 14 residues.

The CDR3 sequence: CSASYGGGADTQYF. CDR3 DNA sequence: TGCAGTGCTAGTTACGGAGGGGGGGCAGATACGCAGTATTTT. The V and J genes are TRBV20-1 and TRBJ2-3; D possibly corresponds to TRBD2 (7 bases). V shed 3 bases and J shed 4 bases, with 14 bases lying between them. From germline, CDR1 is DFQATT and CDR2 SNEGSKA (reference sequence). There are 14 residues in the CDR3.

This chain joins TRBV5-1 and TRBJ1-3; 8 nucleotides agree with TRBD1. This CDR3 has 15 amino acids. V lost 3 bases and J lost 0; bases outside the gene matches: 2. Germline lookup yields CDR1 SGHRS and CDR2 YFSETQ. CDR3 sequence: CASSSTGDSGNTIYF. The CDR3 nucleotides are TGCGCCAGCAGCTCGACAGGGGACTCTGGAAACACCATATATTTT.

The chain combines TRBV18 with TRBJ2-6; the D gene could be TRBD1 or TRBD2 (6 bases each). Germline V gene data show CDR1 as KGHSH and CDR2 as LQKENI. V was pared by 4 bases and J by 1 base, with 23 bases between. The CDR3 length is 20 residues. The CDR3 sequence: CASSLLPIAGQPSGANVLTF. CDR3 DNA sequence: TGTGCCAGCTCACTACTCCCCATCGCGGGACAACCATCTGGGGCCAACGTCCTGACTTTC.

This clonotype has a handful of counts. The chain is built from TRBV9 and TRBJ1-1; D is perhaps TRBD1 (5 bases). The V end lost 3 bases, the J end lost 6 bases, and 12 bases lay between the germline ends. CDR1 and CDR2 from the germline V gene are SGDLS and YYNGEE. The CDR3 runs to 13 residues. CDR3 region: CASSAGVGPEAFF. Here the CDR3 DNA reads TGTGCCAGCAGCGCTGGAGTGGGGCCTGAAGCTTTCTTT. Combining the CDR3 with reference TRBV9 and TRBJ1-1 gives the whole variable domain DSGVTQTPKHLITATGQRVTLRCSPRSGDLSVYWYQQSLDQGLQFLIQYYNGEERAKGNILERFSAQQFPDLHSELNLSSLELGDSALYFCASSAGVGPEAFFGQGTRLTVV.